Below, 19 T cell receptor beta chains from the same sample are listed, as sequenced in a study of metastatic and nonmetastatic thyroid tumors. TCRdb re-processed the PCR reads through MiXCR. The data show 10,000 to 13,000 clones, 38% seen once. Each patient came to thyroid surgery without any prior treatment (of any kind). Sequenced: tumor tissue. The origin of the receptors is a female donor with papillary thyroid cancer or a benign thyroid nodule (not recorded which). Some clones in this sample may be carry-over from other donors' samples.

This rearrangement joins TRBV3-1 to TRBJ2-7, with D perhaps matching TRBD2 (5 bases). Per the germline V gene, CDR1 is LGHDT and CDR2 is YNNKEL (reference sequence). With 1 base removed from V and 7 bases from J, the gap between germline ends came to 5 bases. The CDR3 runs 11 residues. The CDR3 sequence: CASSQGGEQYF. In DNA form, the CDR3 reads TGTGCCAGCAGCCAAGGCGGGGAGCAGTACTTC.

The chain combines TRBV7-8 with TRBJ2-7; a weak D match, TRBD1 (5 bases). The CDR3 runs to 16 residues. Germline V gives CDR1 SGHVS, CDR2 FQNEAQ. V shed 5 bases and J shed 2 bases, with 19 bases lying between them. CDR3: CASSLFGAQPTYEQYF. The CDR3 DNA reads TGTGCCAGCAGCCTGTTTGGGGCGCAGCCTACCTACGAGCAGTACTTC.

This chain's CDR3 is CASSLQDREDTEAFF. CDR3 DNA: TGCGCCAGCAGCCTCCAGGACAGGGAGGACACTGAAGCTTTCTTT. The chain has TRBV5-1 and TRBJ1-1; 8 bases agree with TRBD1. This CDR3 comprises 15 residues. With V trimmed by 4 bases and J by 3 bases, 8 bases remained unmatched. Germline-derived CDR1 and CDR2 are SGHRS and YFSETQ. Drawing the rest from reference TRBV5-1 and TRBJ1-1, the complete variable domain is KAGVTQTPRYLIKTRGQQVTLSCSPISGHRSVSWYQQTPGQGLQFLFEYFSETQRNKGNFPGRFSGRQFSNSRSEMNVSTLELGDSALYLCASSLQDREDTEAFFGQGTRLTVV.

The chain has TRBV7-2 and TRBJ2-7, with TRBD2 matching 13 bases. CDR3 length equals 15 residues. V dropped 5 bases and J dropped 5; count of bases not matched to a gene: 6. Germline V gene sequence: CDR1 SGHTA, CDR2 FQGNSA. CDR3 sequence reads: CASSLGLAGSDEQYF. CDR3 in DNA: TGTGCCAGCAGCCTGGGACTAGCGGGATCTGACGAGCAGTACTTC.

J is TRBJ1-1 and V is TRBV20-1; D gene unclear. Germline V lookup: CDR1 DFQATT, CDR2 SNEGSKA (reference sequence). The germline V and J ends were trimmed by 0 bases and 1 base, with 12 bases remaining between them. The CDR3 consists of 15 residues. This CDR3 is CSARDPADRNTEAFF. CDR3 bases: TGCAGTGCTAGAGATCCGGCAGATAGGAACACTGAAGCTTTCTTT.

The chain employs TRBV6-1 and TRBJ1-6; D is unresolved. The CDR3 is 12 residues long. The germline gives CDR1 MNHNS, CDR2 SASEGT. V was clipped by 6 bases and J by 16 bases, with 16 bases between them. CDR3 nucleotides: TGTGCCAGCAGACCGACCGGGCCCCTACTCCACTTT. Protein: CASRPTGPLLHF.

The chain links TRBV4-1 to TRBJ2-1, with a possible D match to TRBD1 (6 bases). V gave up 0 bases and J gave up 0 bases, with 9 bases separating them. CDR1 is MGHRA, CDR2 YSYEKL, per germline. The CDR3 is 16 residues long. The CDR3 is CASSQDPQGSYNEQFF. The DNA for the CDR3 is TGCGCCAGCAGCCAAGATCCACAGGGCTCCTACAATGAGCAGTTCTTC.

This clone is labeled large. The J gene is TRBJ2-3, the V gene TRBV6-1; perhaps TRBD2 as D (6 bases). Per the germline V gene, CDR1 is MNHNS and CDR2 is SASEGT. This CDR3 contains 12 residues. V lost 11 bases and J 2 bases, leaving 11 bases between the germline ends. The CDR3 sequence is CAVGGPTDTQYF. DNA for the CDR3: TGTGCCGTCGGGGGACCCACAGATACGCAGTATTTT.

This rearrangement joins TRBV15 to TRBJ1-4; tentative D call: TRBD1 (5 bases). The CDR3 is 16 residues long. Germline V CDR1 and CDR2: LNHNV, YYDKDF (reference sequence). V was cut by 3 bases and J by 4 bases, with 15 bases left in between. The CDR3 here is CATSSRPGGINEKLFF. The DNA for the CDR3 is TGTGCCACCAGCAGTCGTCCGGGGGGAATTAATGAAAAACTGTTTTTT.

The chain couples TRBV6-1 to TRBJ2-2; D is possibly TRBD2 (5 bases). Deletions cut 6 bases from V and 6 bases from J, with 11 bases between. CDR1 is MNHNS and CDR2 is SASEGT in the germline V gene. The CDR3 consists of 13 residues. Here the CDR3 reads CASRKAVAGELFF. The CDR3 bases are TGTGCCAGCAGAAAAGCGGTCGCCGGGGAGCTGTTTTTT.

V gene TRBV5-5 combines with J gene TRBJ1-5, with D possibly being TRBD1 (5 bases). The length of the CDR3 is 15 residues. CDR1 SGHKS and CDR2 YYEKEE come from the germline V gene (reference sequence). V lost 1 base and J 1 base, leaving 9 bases between the germline ends. In DNA, the CDR3 is TGTGCCAGCAGCTTGTCGGGGGAAAGCAATCAGCCCCAGCATTTT. It yields the protein CASSLSGESNQPQHF. The full variable domain, in which reference TRBV5-5 and TRBJ1-5 provide the parts outside the CDR3, is DAGVTQSPTHLIKTRGQQVTLRCSPISGHKSVSWYQQVLGQGPQFIFQYYEKEERGRGNFPDRFSARQFPNYSSELNVNALLLGDSALYLCASSLSGESNQPQHFGDGTRLSIL.

Points on this clone: Germline is not matched at one junction end, which may reflect a read error. CDR3 region: CASSLDTRATNEKLFF. Written as DNA, the CDR3 is TGTGCCAGTAGTTTAGACACCCGTGCAACTAATGAAAAACTGTTTTTT. The chain recombines TRBV19 with TRBJ1-4; no clear D. The CDR3 is 16 amino acids. Per the germline V gene, CDR1 is LNHDA and CDR2 is SQIVND (reference sequence).

This clone was detected only a few times. This rearrangement joins TRBV28 to TRBJ2-1; D uncertain. The CDR3 extends over 15 amino acids. CDR1 is MDHEN, CDR2 SYDVKM, per germline. V lost 2 bases to trimming and J lost 2 bases, with 10 bases between them. CDR3 DNA: TGTGCCAGCAGTTTAGGGGATGTCGCCTACAATGAGCAGTTCTTC. It specifies CASSLGDVAYNEQFF.

J is TRBJ1-2 and V is TRBV28; TRBD1 agrees at 7 bases. V was clipped by 7 bases and J by 7 bases; unmatched bases: 6. Germline CDR1 and CDR2: MDHEN and SYDVKM. CDR3 size: 12 residues. The CDR3 sequence: CASTSQGTGYTF. CDR3 nucleotide sequence: TGTGCCAGCACCTCACAGGGGACTGGCTACACCTTC.

V gene TRBV20-1 combines with J gene TRBJ2-1, with 11 bases aligning to TRBD1. V lost 0 bases, J lost 7 bases, and 8 bases stayed unmatched. The germline V gene encodes CDR1 DFQATT and CDR2 SNEGSKA (reference sequence). This CDR3 has 16 amino acids. Here the CDR3 reads CSAREDRGLTTNEQFF. CDR3 nucleotide sequence: TGCAGTGCTAGAGAGGACAGGGGGCTGACGACTAATGAGCAGTTCTTC.

Points on this clone: With a much larger clone just one base away, this may be a read error. The chain is built from TRBV6-2 or TRBV6-3 and TRBJ2-3; possible D gene TRBD2, 7 bases. The J call is doubtful: the DNA matches TRBJ2-7 better. There are 16 residues in the CDR3. CDR1 and CDR2 (germline): MNHEY, SVGEGT. The CDR3 DNA sequence: TGTGCCAGCAGTGTGGGACTGGCGGGGGCCCTTGTCGAGCAGTACTTC. Translated: CASSVGLAGALVEQYF.

This clone was seen a few times. The chain has TRBV10-3 and TRBJ2-1; 8 nucleotides match TRBD2. V trimming: 10 bases; J trimming: 6 bases; junction bases outside the gene matches: 5. The CDR3 loop spans 12 amino acids. Germline V gives CDR1 ENHRY, CDR2 SYGVKD. In nucleotides, the CDR3 is TGTGCCACTCGGGGGGGGATCAATGAGCAGTTCTTC. Amino acid sequence: CATRGGINEQFF.

The chain recombines TRBV7-9 with TRBJ2-2; possibly TRBD1 or TRBD2 for D (6 bases each). Trimming shortened V by 5 bases and J by 4 bases, and 14 bases separated the two germline ends. This CDR3 has 15 residues. The germline gives CDR1 SEHNR, CDR2 FQNEAQ (reference sequence). This chain's CDR3 is CASSPRGAGTGELFF. CDR3 DNA: TGTGCCAGCAGCCCTAGGGGGGCGGGCACCGGGGAGCTGTTTTTT. Combining the CDR3 with reference TRBV7-9 and TRBJ2-2 gives the whole variable domain DTGVSQNPRHKITKRGQNVTFRCDPISEHNRLYWYRQTLGQGPEFLTYFQNEAQLEKSRLLSDRFSAERPKGSFSTLEIQRTEQGDSAMYLCASSPRGAGTGELFFGEGSRLTVL.

The count of this clone is one. This chain links TRBV5-8 with TRBJ1-4; no reliable D call. CDR1 is SGHTS, CDR2 YDEGEE, per germline. The CDR3 extends over 15 amino acids. The germline V and J ends were trimmed by 4 bases and 0 bases, with 10 bases remaining between them. The CDR3 coding sequence is TGTGCCAGCAGCACCGGACGGGCAACTAATGAAAAACTGTTTTTT. Translation gives CASSTGRATNEKLFF.